This record covers a single T cell receptor beta chain. Its specificity is not known. Libraries were prepared by immunoSEQ multiplex PCR; TCRdb keeps only in-frame clonotypes and omits some of them. The data hold 1,400,000 or so clones, with roughly 98.5% observed a single time. Looked up from germline, CDR1 is SEHNR and CDR2 is FQNEAQ (reference sequence). V lost 2 bases, J lost 5 bases, and 20 bases lay in between. This CDR3 is 17 amino acids long. This entry comes from a study of shared clonotypes between healthy human individuals. About the study: The cohort had a couple of women and three men, ages 18 to 49. Three plates each covered CD4 naive and memory; CD8 naive two, CD8 memory one.

In the CD4+ fraction, cells were divided into CD45RA+ naive and CD45RA-negative memory subsets. Findings and limits, study-wide: Even with large depth, rarefaction showed that sorted-subset sequencing was incomplete.

The J gene is TRBJ2-3, the V gene TRBV7-9; D possibly corresponds to TRBD1 (6 bases). This clonotype originated in a man aged 30 to 45 in good health. Sequencing was carried out using naive CD4+ T cells sorted from blood. Indicated subset: CD45RA+ positively selected. The CDR3 is CASSLSAQTIRGDTQYF. DNA for the CDR3: TGTGCCAGCAGCTTATCGGCCCAGACGATCAGGGGAGATACGCAGTATTTT. Based on the CDR3 plus reference TRBV7-9 and TRBJ2-3, the full variable domain is DTGVSQNPRHKITKRGQNVTFRCDPISEHNRLYWYRQTLGQGPEFLTYFQNEAQLEKSRLLSDRFSAERPKGSFSTLEIQRTEQGDSAMYLCASSLSAQTIRGDTQYFGPGTRLTVL.